These 24 T cell receptor beta chains were sequenced from one sample in a study of T cell changes during pregnancy in multiple sclerosis. Profiling relied on immunoSEQ multiplex PCR, and the TCRdb table lists in-frame clones only, not all of them. This table holds 65,000 to 90,000 clones, around 92% found once. The sample here was peripheral blood, taken before pregnancy. The receptors stem from a female donor with multiple sclerosis, enrolled in a pregnancy study.

The V call is TRBV7-9, the J call TRBJ1-5; D unresolved. V dropped 5 bases and J dropped 2 bases, with 16 bases sitting between them. CDR1 is SEHNR, CDR2 FQNEAQ, per germline (reference sequence). The length of the CDR3 is 16 residues. The DNA of the CDR3 is TGTGCCAGCAGCCCCCTGGATGCAAGCGGCAATCAGCCCCAGCATTTT. Translated: CASSPLDASGNQPQHF.

This rearrangement joins TRBV9 to TRBJ2-1; 9 bases map to TRBD1. The trim removed 1 base at V and 8 bases at J, leaving 13 bases unmatched. The CDR3 spans 17 residues. Germline loops: CDR1 SGDLS, CDR2 YYNGEE. The CDR3 nucleotides read TGTGCCAGCAGCGTAACCCCCGACGGGACAGGGCGGCATGAGCAGTTCTTC. Translated: CASSVTPDGTGRHEQFF.

The chain uses TRBV9 and TRBJ2-7; TRBD2 matches 7 bases. After removal of 4 bases from V and 5 bases from J, the junction contained 15 bases not matched to a gene. The V gene's germline CDR1 is SGDLS and CDR2 YYNGEE. The CDR3 runs to 16 residues. The chain's CDR3 is CASSPDPRGSSNEQYF. CDR3 DNA: TGTGCCAGCAGCCCTGACCCGCGCGGGAGCTCAAACGAGCAGTACTTC.

This clone was observed a single time. The chain has TRBV28 and TRBJ2-1; maybe TRBD1 (6 bases). Germline CDR1 is MDHEN and CDR2 is SYDVKM. V was pared by 10 bases and J by 2 bases, with 15 bases between. The CDR3 is 14 amino acids. The CDR3 DNA reads as TGTGCCACCCACGAACGGACAGCCTACAATGAGCAGTTCTTC. It codes for CATHERTAYNEQFF.

The rearrangement uses TRBV28 and TRBJ2-2, with a possible D match to TRBD2 (7 bases). Trimming shortened V by 11 bases and J by 5 bases, and 15 bases separated the two germline ends. The CDR3 runs to 13 residues. Germline CDR1 and CDR2: MDHEN and SYDVKM. In DNA, the CDR3 is TGTGCCGGGAGGGGGGGCGCGACCGGGGAGCTGTTTTTT. Translation gives CAGRGGATGELFF.

This clone was recorded only once. The CDR3 sequence is CASSTTTGTNYNEQFF. In DNA, the CDR3 is TGTGCCAGCAGCACTACCACCGGGACAAATTACAATGAGCAGTTCTTC. The rearrangement uses TRBV11-2 and TRBJ2-1; a weak D match, TRBD1 (6 bases). CDR3 length: 16 residues. CDR1 is SGHAT, CDR2 FQNNGV, per germline. Trimming stripped 5 bases from V and 4 bases from J, with 18 bases between. Complete variable domain (other parts from reference TRBV11-2 and TRBJ2-1): EAGVAQSPRYKIIEKRQSVAFWCNPISGHATLYWYQQILGQGPKLLIQFQNNGVVDDSQLPKDRFSAERLKGVDSTLKIQPAKLEDSAVYLCASSTTTGTNYNEQFFGPGTRLTVL.

The chain has TRBV28 and TRBJ2-1, with 8 positions matching TRBD1. The germline CDR1 and CDR2 sequences are MDHEN and SYDVKM. V was pared by 5 bases and J by 6 bases, with 9 bases of the junction left unmatched. The CDR3 length is 15 residues. CDR3 amino acids: CASSGRTGFSNEQFF. CDR3 bases: TGTGCCAGCAGTGGTCGGACAGGGTTTTCCAATGAGCAGTTCTTC. Using reference TRBV28 and TRBJ2-1 for the parts outside the CDR3, the full variable domain is DVKVTQSSRYLVKRTGEKVFLECVQDMDHENMFWYRQDPGLGLRLIYFSYDVKMKEKGDIPEGYSVSREKKERFSLILESASTNQTSMYLCASSGRTGFSNEQFFGPGTRLTVL.

This clone showed up just once. The chain employs TRBV7-2 and TRBJ1-1, with D maybe TRBD1 (5 bases). The germline V and J ends were trimmed by 1 base and 6 bases, with 9 bases remaining between them. Germline-derived CDR1 and CDR2 are SGHTA and FQGNSA. The CDR3 runs 13 residues. The CDR3 is CASSLVGVAEAFF. CDR3 nucleotide sequence: TGTGCCAGCAGCTTAGTAGGGGTTGCTGAAGCTTTCTTT.

V is TRBV5-6 and J is TRBJ1-5; maybe TRBD1 (5 bases). The CDR3 is made up of 14 amino acids. Trimming pared 0 bases from V and 4 bases from J, leaving 8 bases between. Germline V gene lookup returns CDR1 SGHDT and CDR2 YYEEEE. This CDR3 reads CASSLGQSNQPQHF. CDR3 nucleotide sequence: TGTGCCAGCAGCTTGGGACAGTCGAATCAGCCCCAGCATTTT.

The chain employs TRBV18 and TRBJ2-5, with 7 bases matching TRBD1. With V trimmed by 3 bases and J by 4 bases, 8 bases remained unmatched. CDR3 size: 15 residues. From germline, CDR1 is KGHSH and CDR2 LQKENI. This CDR3 is CASSPQGVAAETQYF. The CDR3 DNA is TGTGCCAGCTCACCCCAGGGGGTCGCGGCAGAGACCCAGTACTTC.

The chain is built from TRBV14 and TRBJ1-4; tentatively, D is TRBD1 (6 bases). Trimming stripped 2 bases from V and 12 bases from J, with 10 bases between. Germline CDR1 is SGHDN and CDR2 is FVKESK. The CDR3 length is 12 residues. Here the CDR3 DNA reads TGTGCCAGCAGCCAACAGGGGATACAACTGTTTTTT. Translation: CASSQQGIQLFF.

The chain recombines TRBV6-1 with TRBJ2-7; TRBD1 matches 7 bases. The CDR3 has 14 residues. Trimming took 2 bases from V and 3 from J; bases not matched to a gene: 4. Germline V CDR1 and CDR2: MNHNS, SASEGT. CDR3: CASSENRGDYEQYF. CDR3 bases: TGTGCCAGCAGTGAAAACAGGGGAGACTACGAGCAGTACTTC.

The chain combines TRBV27 with TRBJ2-1; 7 bases are a match to TRBD1. The CDR3 is made up of 14 amino acids. V was clipped by 4 bases and J by 8 bases; unmatched bases: 8. Germline loops: CDR1 MNHEY, CDR2 SMNVEV (reference sequence). This chain's CDR3 is CASSSRTGSDEQFF. In DNA, the CDR3 is TGTGCCAGCAGTTCTAGGACAGGAAGCGATGAGCAGTTCTTC.

V gene TRBV19 combines with J gene TRBJ2-1; the match to TRBD2 covers 9 bases. V was pared by 6 bases and J by 14 bases, with 14 bases of the junction left unmatched. There are 14 residues in the CDR3. Germline V gene lookup returns CDR1 LNHDA and CDR2 SQIVND (reference sequence). In DNA, the CDR3 is TGTGCCAGTAGACCAGCGGGTGGCCTAGCGGGAAAGTTCTTC. Its protein product is CASRPAGGLAGKFF.

A few counts support this clone. The chain uses TRBV9 and TRBJ2-1; the match to TRBD2 covers 13 bases. The J segment lost 8 bases and the V segment lost 4 bases, leaving 15 bases of the junction unmatched. CDR3 length equals 18 residues. Per germline, CDR1 SGDLS and CDR2 YYNGEE. The chain's CDR3 is CASSPRGLAGEVRDEQFF. The DNA of the CDR3 is TGTGCCAGCAGCCCGCGAGGACTAGCGGGAGAGGTAAGGGATGAGCAGTTCTTC.

This clone is medium-sized within its sample. V is TRBV6-4 and J is TRBJ2-3; possibly TRBD2 for D (6 bases). Trimming took 2 bases from V and 4 from J, leaving 10 bases between them. CDR1 and CDR2 from the germline V gene are MRHNA and SNTAGT. The CDR3 spans 14 residues. The chain's CDR3 is CASSDAAGSDTQYF. CDR3 in DNA: TGTGCCAGCAGTGACGCAGCGGGCTCAGATACGCAGTATTTT.

As for this clone: Other DNA sequences in this specimen translate into the identical CDR3. The chain recombines TRBV4-2 with TRBJ1-4; maybe TRBD1 (5 bases). Germline CDR1 and CDR2: LGHNA and YNFKEQ. This CDR3 spans 15 amino acids. V was cut by 4 bases and J by 0 bases, with 9 bases left in between. The CDR3 DNA is TGTGCCAGCAGCCCCACAGGAGCAACTAATGAAAAACTGTTTTTT. Encoded protein: CASSPTGATNEKLFF.

The rearrangement joins TRBV15 to TRBJ2-7, with D tentatively TRBD1 (6 bases). Trimming took 1 base from V and 5 from J, leaving 15 bases between them. Germline CDR1 reads LNHNV; CDR2 reads YYDKDF (reference sequence). This CDR3 has 15 residues. CDR3 nucleotides: TGTGCCACCAGCAGAGGTAGTGGGGGCATGGACGAGCAGTACTTC. Protein sequence: CATSRGSGGMDEQYF.

The rearrangement links TRBV18 to TRBJ2-1; TRBD2 agrees at 7 bases. Trimming removed 1 base from V and 4 bases from J; junction bases left unmatched: 4. Germline V gene data show CDR1 as KGHSH and CDR2 as LQKENI. The CDR3 contains 15 residues. The DNA for the CDR3 is TGTGCCAGCTCACCACTGGCTAGCGGTTACAATGAGCAGTTCTTC. It codes for CASSPLASGYNEQFF.

The chain recombines TRBV7-9 with TRBJ1-2; 7 positions match TRBD1. Germline V gene data show CDR1 as SEHNR and CDR2 as FQNEAQ (reference sequence). CDR3 size: 15 residues. The junction had 5 bases not matched to a gene; V was cut back by 4 bases and J by 0 bases. Written as DNA, the CDR3 is TGTGCCAGCAGCTCCAGGGACAGCTCTAACTATGGCTACACCTTC. It yields the protein CASSSRDSSNYGYTF.

This sequence joins TRBV19 and TRBJ2-3; a weak D match, TRBD2 (5 bases). The CDR3 covers 14 residues. Trimming took 2 bases from V and 1 from J, leaving 7 bases between them. From germline, CDR1 is LNHDA and CDR2 SQIVND (reference sequence). In DNA, the CDR3 is TGTGCCAGTAGTATAATTAGCGGCACAGATACGCAGTATTTT. It codes for CASSIISGTDTQYF.

This chain links TRBV29-1 with TRBJ2-5; TRBD1 is a possible D gene (5 bases). CDR1 is SQVTM, CDR2 ANQGSEA, per germline. The CDR3 contains 15 residues. V dropped 2 bases and J dropped 5 bases, with 18 bases sitting between them. The CDR3, as DNA: TGCAGCGTTGAATTGTTAGGTTGGTCAGGGGAGACCCAGTACTTC. Its translation is CSVELLGWSGETQYF.

V usage is TRBV6-5 and J usage is TRBJ2-7; possibly TRBD1 for D (6 bases). CDR1 MNHEY and CDR2 SVGAGI come from the germline V gene. The CDR3 contains 13 residues. V gave up 6 bases and J gave up 1 base, with 10 bases separating them. The chain's CDR3 is CASSRTGSYEQYF. CDR3 DNA: TGTGCCAGCAGCCGCACAGGGTCCTACGAGCAGTACTTC.

The chain employs TRBV9 and TRBJ2-5; 10 bases align to TRBD2. This CDR3 is built from 16 residues. Trimming at V came to 0 bases and at J to 2 bases, leaving 4 bases not matched to a gene. Germline CDR1 and CDR2: SGDLS and YYNGEE. The CDR3 DNA reads as TGTGCCAGCAGCGTAGGGACTAGCGGACTGCAAGAGACCCAGTACTTC. The encoded protein is CASSVGTSGLQETQYF.